The 21 T cell receptor beta chains below come from one sample, sequenced in a study of T cell responses to AZD1222 COVID-19 vaccine. Here immunoSEQ multiplex PCR was the method, and the copy in TCRdb shows in-frame clones only, minus some. The sample yields 130,000 or so clones, about 90% seen once. The source material was peripheral blood, sampled 28 days after the second dose of the MenACWY control vaccine. These receptors came from an adult who received the MenACWY meningococcal vaccine as a control.

The V call is TRBV7-2, the J call TRBJ2-1, with 9 positions matching TRBD2. Germline lookup yields CDR1 SGHTA and CDR2 FQGNSA. V lost 1 base, J lost 6 bases, and 7 bases stayed unmatched. The length of the CDR3 is 16 residues. CDR3 loop: CASSLVSSGNVNEQFF. The CDR3 region has the DNA TGTGCCAGCAGCTTAGTGTCTAGCGGGAACGTCAATGAGCAGTTCTTC.

The rearrangement uses TRBV27 and TRBJ1-5, with D possibly TRBD1 on 5 matching bases. Between the trimmed V and J ends, which lost 5 bases and 0 bases, there was a span of 17 bases. Germline V gene sequence: CDR1 MNHEY, CDR2 SMNVEV (reference sequence). The CDR3 is made up of 17 amino acids. For the CDR3, the DNA is TGTGCCAGCAGTCCCCGGGGAGGGGTGTTTAGCAATCAGCCCCAGCATTTT. Its protein is CASSPRGGVFSNQPQHF.

Turning to this clone: Other nucleotide sequences in the sample specify the same CDR3. This chain uses TRBV7-9 with TRBJ2-3; 7 positions match TRBD2. The V gene end was trimmed by 6 bases and the J gene end by 4 bases; junction bases not matched to a gene: 1. Germline lookup yields CDR1 SEHNR and CDR2 FQNEAQ (reference sequence). The CDR3 runs to 12 residues. The CDR3 sequence: CASSLAADTQYF. The CDR3 DNA sequence: TGTGCCAGCAGTCTAGCGGCAGATACGCAGTATTTT.

This clone has only one observation. This chain joins TRBV18 and TRBJ1-2; D uncertain. This CDR3 is 13 amino acids long. Germline CDR1 is KGHSH and CDR2 is LQKENI. Trimming left V 1 base short and J 8 bases short, with 11 bases between. The CDR3 DNA is TGTGCCAGCTCACCACTTGAGGGTGGCGGCTACACCTTC. Encoded protein: CASSPLEGGGYTF.

This rearrangement joins TRBV9 to TRBJ2-2; D may match TRBD1 or TRBD2 (5 bases each). CDR3 length equals 17 residues. The V gene lost 3 bases and the J gene lost 3 bases, with 18 bases spanning the gap. In germline, CDR1 is SGDLS, CDR2 YYNGEE. The CDR3 DNA reads as TGTGCCAGCAGCGACCCCTACCTGGGGGTGCACACCGGGGAGCTGTTTTTT. Protein product: CASSDPYLGVHTGELFF. The full variable domain, its missing parts supplied by reference TRBV9 and TRBJ2-2, is DSGVTQTPKHLITATGQRVTLRCSPRSGDLSVYWYQQSLDQGLQFLIQYYNGEERAKGNILERFSAQQFPDLHSELNLSSLELGDSALYFCASSDPYLGVHTGELFFGEGSRLTVL.

The genes are TRBV6-5 and TRBJ2-2; tentatively, D is TRBD1 (5 bases). V lost 6 bases and J 4 bases, leaving 12 bases between the germline ends. Per the germline V gene, CDR1 is MNHEY and CDR2 is SVGAGI. This CDR3 has 14 amino acids. In DNA, the CDR3 is TGTGCCAGCAGCCCCGACAGAGGCACCGGGGAGCTGTTTTTT. It specifies CASSPDRGTGELFF.

The V gene is TRBV30, the J gene TRBJ2-7, with D perhaps matching TRBD2 (5 bases). The CDR3 loop spans 13 amino acids. Germline V gene data show CDR1 as GTSNPN and CDR2 as SVGIG (reference sequence). Trimming removed 7 bases from V and 0 bases from J, with 13 bases in between. The CDR3 spells CASTGTVSYEQYF. CDR3 DNA sequence: TGTGCCTCAACGGGAACAGTCTCCTACGAGCAGTACTTC.

In DNA form, the CDR3 reads TGTGCCAGTAGTACCCCTTTGGGCAGGGGGACGGAAAAACTGTTTTTT. This encodes CASSTPLGRGTEKLFF. This chain uses TRBV19 with TRBJ1-4, with TRBD1 matching over 7 bases. In germline, CDR1 is LNHDA, CDR2 SQIVND (reference sequence). The CDR3 runs 16 residues. After removal of 4 bases from V and 8 bases from J, the junction contained 13 bases not matched to a gene.

The chain employs TRBV19 and TRBJ2-7, with D uncertain. The CDR3 contains 14 residues. Germline CDR1 and CDR2: LNHDA and SQIVND (reference sequence). V was shortened by 6 bases and J by 6 bases, with 18 bases between the two germline ends. The CDR3 nucleotides read TGTGCCAGTAGCCCCGGTTCTGGGGTGGTCGAGCAGTACTTC. Its translation: CASSPGSGVVEQYF.

DNA for the CDR3: TGCAGCGTCCTAGGCCCTAGCGGGAAGGGAGTTGAGCAGTTCTTC. This sequence encodes CSVLGPSGKGVEQFF. This rearrangement joins TRBV29-1 to TRBJ2-1; 9 bases fit TRBD2. This CDR3 comprises 15 residues. CDR1 is SQVTM and CDR2 is ANQGSEA in the germline V gene. The V gene end was trimmed by 6 bases and the J gene end by 9 bases; junction bases not matched to a gene: 15.

This clone was counted a single time. The gene calls are TRBV7-9 and TRBJ2-2; D is possibly TRBD1 (6 bases). V lost 4 bases to trimming and J lost 1 base, with 10 bases between them. Germline V CDR1 and CDR2: SEHNR, FQNEAQ (reference sequence). This CDR3 is built from 15 residues. CDR3 loop: CASSSVGQNTGELFF. Written as DNA, the CDR3 is TGTGCCAGCAGCTCAGTGGGACAGAACACCGGGGAGCTGTTTTTT.

This chain links TRBV19 with TRBJ1-6; D is unresolved. V was shortened by 4 bases and J by 0 bases, with 13 bases between the two germline ends. Per the germline V gene, CDR1 is LNHDA and CDR2 is SQIVND (reference sequence). This CDR3 is 17 amino acids long. The CDR3 DNA reads TGTGCCAGTAGTACTCGGGCCACGAGCTCCTATAATTCACCCCTCCACTTT. Translated: CASSTRATSSYNSPLHF. Using reference TRBV19 and TRBJ1-6 for the parts outside the CDR3, the full variable domain is DGGITQSPKYLFRKEGQNVTLSCEQNLNHDAMYWYRQDPGQGLRLIYYSQIVNDFQKGDIAEGYSVSREKKESFPLTVTSAQKNPTAFYLCASSTRATSSYNSPLHFGNGTRLTVT.

The genes are TRBV7-9 and TRBJ2-7; 8 bases are a match to TRBD1. Unmatched junction bases numbered 16, after V lost 5 bases and J lost 1 base. There are 18 residues in the CDR3. Germline V gene sequence: CDR1 SEHNR, CDR2 FQNEAQ (reference sequence). The CDR3 is CASSRGTGSTGGSYEQYF. CDR3 nucleotide sequence: TGTGCCAGCAGCAGAGGGACAGGTTCTACAGGGGGATCCTACGAGCAGTACTTC. Complete variable domain (other parts from reference TRBV7-9 and TRBJ2-7): DTGVSQNPRHKITKRGQNVTFRCDPISEHNRLYWYRQTLGQGPEFLTYFQNEAQLEKSRLLSDRFSAERPKGSFSTLEIQRTEQGDSAMYLCASSRGTGSTGGSYEQYFGPGTRLTVT.

The chain recombines TRBV13 with TRBJ2-7; no reliable D call. The CDR3 spans 14 residues. The V gene's germline CDR1 is PRHDT and CDR2 FYEKMQ (reference sequence). Trimming cost V 0 bases and J 7 bases, with 13 bases left between them. CDR3 coding DNA: TGTGCCAGCAGCTTAGGTGGCATTTTTCGGGAGCAGTACTTC. It specifies CASSLGGIFREQYF.

The chain couples TRBV18 to TRBJ1-5; no clear D gene. The germline CDR1 and CDR2 sequences are KGHSH and LQKENI. Trimming stripped 3 bases from V and 0 bases from J, with 9 bases between. CDR3 length equals 15 residues. CDR3 sequence reads: CASSPAQASNQPQHF. Here the CDR3 DNA reads TGTGCCAGCTCACCGGCTCAAGCTAGCAATCAGCCCCAGCATTTT.

This clone was seen a single time. V is TRBV28 and J is TRBJ2-5; no definite D call. The CDR3 is 12 residues long. V lost 8 bases, J lost 5 bases, and 12 bases lay in between. Germline CDR1 reads MDHEN; CDR2 reads SYDVKM. The CDR3 spells CASRRSPETQYF. For the CDR3, the DNA is TGTGCCAGCCGGCGGTCCCCCGAGACCCAGTACTTC.

The chain employs TRBV29-1 and TRBJ1-1; the D is unclear. This CDR3 has 13 amino acids. Germline V lookup: CDR1 SQVTM, CDR2 ANQGSEA. V lost 0 bases and J 7 bases, leaving 12 bases between the germline ends. The CDR3 sequence is CSVEEIEAGEAFF. CDR3 DNA sequence: TGCAGCGTTGAAGAAATCGAGGCGGGTGAAGCTTTCTTT.

The chain employs TRBV20-1 and TRBJ1-1; no firm D call. The CDR3 has 11 residues. Germline V CDR1 and CDR2: DFQATT, SNEGSKA (reference sequence). V was pared by 6 bases and J by 1 base, with 6 bases between. CDR3 loop: CSARENTEAFF. In DNA, the CDR3 is TGCAGTGCGAGGGAGAACACTGAAGCTTTCTTT.

The chain uses TRBV15 and TRBJ2-5; 7 bases line up with TRBD1. Germline loops: CDR1 LNHNV, CDR2 YYDKDF (reference sequence). With 3 bases clipped from V and 5 bases from J, the junction kept 6 bases outside the gene matches. This CDR3 is 14 amino acids long. CDR3 sequence reads: CATSSLTGLETQYF. In DNA, the CDR3 is TGTGCCACCAGCAGCCTGACAGGGTTGGAGACCCAGTACTTC. Complete variable domain (other parts from reference TRBV15 and TRBJ2-5): DAMVIQNPRYQVTQFGKPVTLSCSQTLNHNVMYWYQQKSSQAPKLLFHYYDKDFNNEADTPDNFQSRRPNTSFCFLDIRSPGLGDTAMYLCATSSLTGLETQYFGPGTRLLVL.

The V gene is TRBV27, the J gene TRBJ2-7, with 8 bases aligning to TRBD1. The CDR3 runs 18 residues. The germline V gene encodes CDR1 MNHEY and CDR2 SMNVEV (reference sequence). V lost 8 bases to trimming and J lost 2 bases; unmatched junction nucleotides: 20. This CDR3 reads CASGTQTGEVLSTYEQYF. The CDR3 nucleotides are TGTGCCAGCGGCACCCAGACAGGGGAGGTTCTATCGACCTACGAGCAGTACTTC.

This chain connects TRBV6-2 or TRBV6-3 to TRBJ1-1; TRBD1 matches at 9 bases. This CDR3 is 16 amino acids long. Germline V gene lookup returns CDR1 MNHEY and CDR2 SVGEGT. V gave up 2 bases and J gave up 3 bases; unmatched junction bases: 7. CDR3 bases: TGTGCCAGCAGTTACCGGAGAGACAGGGGGTACACTGAAGCTTTCTTT. Translated, it gives CASSYRRDRGYTEAFF.